Following are 21 T cell receptor beta chains from one sample sequenced in a study of blood T cell repertoires in COVID-19. Sequencing was performed with immunoSEQ multiplex PCR; in TCRdb, only in-frame clones are kept and a portion is missing. The sample has around 280,000 clones, about 88% seen once. The sequencing input was peripheral blood. These receptors all stem from a young woman with COVID-19, enrolled during active disease.

This chain joins TRBV6-1 and TRBJ2-2; D is unresolved. Trimming shortened V by 3 bases and J by 2 bases, and 7 bases separated the two germline ends. CDR1 MNHNS and CDR2 SASEGT come from the germline V gene. This CDR3 has 14 residues. CDR3 amino acids: CASSEVRNTGELFF. The CDR3 bases are TGTGCCAGCAGTGAGGTTAGAAACACCGGGGAGCTGTTTTTT.

The CDR3 loop is CASSPDRPSQETQYF. The CDR3 coding sequence is TGTGCCAGCAGTCCGGACAGACCCTCCCAAGAGACCCAGTACTTC. The rearrangement joins TRBV6-5 to TRBJ2-5; TRBD1 might be the D (6 bases). This CDR3 has 15 residues. The germline V gene encodes CDR1 MNHEY and CDR2 SVGAGI. The ends were cut back, 5 bases at V and 1 base at J, with 14 bases in the middle.

This chain links TRBV7-9 with TRBJ1-2; D is uncertain. The germline V gene encodes CDR1 SEHNR and CDR2 FQNEAQ (reference sequence). V was clipped by 0 bases and J by 3 bases, with 2 bases between them. This CDR3 contains 12 residues. CDR3 amino acids: CASSLADYGYTF. As DNA, the CDR3 is TGTGCCAGCAGCTTAGCCGACTATGGCTACACCTTC.

This sequence joins TRBV7-9 and TRBJ2-3, with 7 positions matching TRBD1. The CDR3 loop spans 15 amino acids. The V segment lost 1 base and the J segment 3 bases; nucleotides outside the gene matches: 4. The germline CDR1 and CDR2 sequences are SEHNR and FQNEAQ (reference sequence). The CDR3 reads CASSLGQGLTDTQYF. CDR3 nucleotides: TGTGCCAGCAGCTTAGGACAGGGTTTGACAGATACGCAGTATTTT. Based on the CDR3 plus reference TRBV7-9 and TRBJ2-3, the full variable domain is DTGVSQNPRHKITKRGQNVTFRCDPISEHNRLYWYRQTLGQGPEFLTYFQNEAQLEKSRLLSDRFSAERPKGSFSTLEIQRTEQGDSAMYLCASSLGQGLTDTQYFGPGTRLTVL.

The chain carries TRBV6-5 and TRBJ2-7, with TRBD2 identical over 7 bases. Unmatched junction bases numbered 8, after V lost 5 bases and J lost 4 bases. Germline V gives CDR1 MNHEY, CDR2 SVGAGI. The CDR3 is 14 amino acids. This CDR3 is CASSLPGGGYEQYF. In DNA, the CDR3 is TGTGCCAGCAGTCTACCCGGGGGAGGGTACGAGCAGTACTTC.

The CDR3 protein is CASSLVTGTGELFF. CDR3 bases: TGTGCCAGCAGTCTCGTGACAGGGACCGGGGAGCTGTTTTTT. The genes are TRBV5-6 and TRBJ2-2; 7 bases agree with TRBD1. After removal of 5 bases from V and 5 bases from J, the junction contained 6 bases not matched to a gene. CDR3 size: 14 residues. Germline V gene sequence: CDR1 SGHDT, CDR2 YYEEEE. Using reference TRBV5-6 and TRBJ2-2 for the parts outside the CDR3, the full variable domain is DAGVTQSPTHLIKTRGQQVTLRCSPKSGHDTVSWYQQALGQGPQFIFQYYEEEERQRGNFPDRFSGHQFPNYSSELNVNALLLGDSALYLCASSLVTGTGELFFGEGSRLTVL.

This sequence joins TRBV7-9 and TRBJ2-1; tentative D call: TRBD2 (6 bases). The ends were cut back, 3 bases at V and 7 bases at J, with 10 bases in the middle. Germline V gene data show CDR1 as SEHNR and CDR2 as FQNEAQ (reference sequence). The CDR3 covers 13 residues. The CDR3 spells CASSFLRENEQFF. The CDR3 DNA reads TGTGCCAGCAGCTTTCTACGGGAGAATGAGCAGTTCTTC.

The V gene is TRBV6-2 or TRBV6-3, the J gene TRBJ1-5; unclear D gene. The V gene's germline CDR1 is MNHEY and CDR2 SVGEGT. V lost 2 bases to trimming and J lost 0 bases, with 14 bases between them. CDR3 length: 17 residues. CDR3 nucleotides: TGTGCCAGCAGTTACGCGGGCCCTAACAATAGCAATCAGCCCCAGCATTTT. Its translation: CASSYAGPNNSNQPQHF.

The genes are TRBV5-1 and TRBJ2-3; 10 bases fit TRBD2. Germline loops: CDR1 SGHRS, CDR2 YFSETQ. With V trimmed by 3 bases and J by 4 bases, 5 bases remained unmatched. This CDR3 spans 15 amino acids. The CDR3 sequence: CASSYSGTSADTQYF. CDR3 nucleotides: TGCGCCAGCAGCTACTCCGGGACTAGCGCAGATACGCAGTATTTT.

The genes are TRBV28 and TRBJ1-1, with TRBD1 matching 7 bases. The length of the CDR3 is 13 residues. The ends lost 10 bases at V and 1 base at J; junction bases unmatched: 6. The germline V gene encodes CDR1 MDHEN and CDR2 SYDVKM. The CDR3 protein is CAIMRTGNTEAFF. The CDR3 DNA reads as TGTGCCATCATGAGGACAGGGAACACTGAAGCTTTCTTT.

The rearrangement links TRBV27 to TRBJ2-3, with D hard to call. The CDR3 consists of 12 residues. Germline CDR1 MNHEY, CDR2 SMNVEV (reference sequence). Trimming removed 6 bases at V and 10 bases at J, with 14 bases between. The CDR3 nucleotides read TGTGCCAGCAGCCAAGGCAACAGTCCGCAGTATTTT. Residues: CASSQGNSPQYF.

The chain combines TRBV5-6 with TRBJ2-2, with a possible D match to TRBD1 (6 bases). Germline V CDR1 and CDR2: SGHDT, YYEEEE. V shed 4 bases and J shed 4 bases, with 11 bases lying between them. CDR3 length: 14 amino acids. The CDR3, as DNA: TGTGCCAGCAGCCCTAGGACAGTCACCGGGGAGCTGTTTTTT. Translation gives CASSPRTVTGELFF.

The chain uses TRBV19 and TRBJ2-3, with TRBD1 matching over 7 bases. This CDR3 is built from 13 residues. V shed 6 bases and J 4 bases; nucleotides not matched to a gene: 4. CDR1 and CDR2 from the germline V gene are LNHDA and SQIVND (reference sequence). The CDR3 DNA follows: TGTGCCAGTAGACAGGGGTACGCAGATACGCAGTATTTT. Amino acid sequence: CASRQGYADTQYF.

The genes are TRBV21-1 and TRBJ2-1; the table assigns TRBD2, which was not confirmed against the DNA. TRBV21-1 is reported as a pseudogene. CDR3 size: 13 residues. The CDR3, as DNA: TGTGCCAGCAGGGCGGAGAGTGACAATGAGCAGTTCTTC. Its translation is CASRAESDNEQFF.

This chain connects TRBV18 to TRBJ1-2; D uncertain. The CDR3 has 13 amino acids. V was trimmed by 2 bases and J by 8 bases, leaving 12 bases between them. In germline, CDR1 is KGHSH, CDR2 LQKENI. In DNA form, the CDR3 reads TGTGCCAGCTCACCATCGAGGGATGGAGGCTACACCTTC. Translating it yields CASSPSRDGGYTF. Variable domain in full (rest from reference TRBV18 and TRBJ1-2): NAGVMQNPRHLVRRRGQEARLRCSPMKGHSHVYWYRQLPEEGLKFMVYLQKENIIDESGMPKERFSAEFPKEGPSILRIQQVVRGDSAAYFCASSPSRDGGYTFGSGTRLTVV.

This clone has just one count. The V call is TRBV11-2, the J call TRBJ1-2, with a tentative D call TRBD1 (5 bases). The CDR3 length is 15 residues. Between the trimmed V and J ends, which lost 3 bases and 3 bases, there was a span of 14 bases. Germline V CDR1 and CDR2: SGHAT, FQNNGV. DNA for the CDR3: TGTGCCAGCAGCTTTAGGCGACGGGGGGACTATGGCTACACCTTC. This encodes CASSFRRRGDYGYTF.

CDR3 coding DNA: TGTGCCAGCAGCTCGGGACTAGCGGGCATCACAGATACGCAGTATTTT. Encoded protein: CASSSGLAGITDTQYF. This chain connects TRBV9 to TRBJ2-3, with 12 bases fitting TRBD2. Germline CDR1 is SGDLS and CDR2 is YYNGEE. This CDR3 spans 16 amino acids. With 4 bases clipped from V and 2 bases from J, the junction kept 5 bases outside the gene matches.

The genes are TRBV6-5 and TRBJ2-3, with 11 nucleotides matching TRBD2. The CDR3 spans 15 residues. The germline CDR1 and CDR2 sequences are MNHEY and SVGAGI. V lost 9 bases and J lost 1; bases outside the gene matches: 6. The CDR3 is CASPRLAGRTDTQYF. For the CDR3, the DNA is TGTGCCAGTCCTAGACTAGCGGGACGCACAGATACGCAGTATTTT.

This clone was seen more than once but under ten times. A read error may account for a junction end that differs from germline. CDR3 DNA: TGTGCCAGCAGCTTATTACTAGCGGGAGGAAGCGAGCAGTACTTC. As protein: CASSLLLAGGSEQYF. V gene TRBV27 combines with J gene TRBJ2-7, with 12 nucleotides matching TRBD2. The CDR3 covers 15 residues. Looked up from germline, CDR1 is MNHEY and CDR2 is SMNVEV (reference sequence).

This chain connects TRBV5-4 to TRBJ2-1; 9 nucleotides align to TRBD2. V was pared by 2 bases and J by 4 bases, with 10 bases of the junction left unmatched. The CDR3 covers 17 residues. Germline CDR1 and CDR2: SGHNT and YYREEE (reference sequence). CDR3 protein: CASSFPRASGAYNEQFF. CDR3 sequence (DNA): TGTGCCAGCAGCTTCCCCCGAGCTAGCGGGGCGTACAATGAGCAGTTCTTC.

The chain employs TRBV28 and TRBJ1-2; TRBD1 matches 8 bases. Germline lookup yields CDR1 MDHEN and CDR2 SYDVKM. The CDR3 is made up of 12 amino acids. The junction had 1 base not matched to a gene; V was cut back by 5 bases and J by 5 bases. CDR3 bases: TGTGCCAGCAGTGACAGGGGTTATGGCTACACCTTC. Amino acid sequence: CASSDRGYGYTF.